These 4 T cell receptor beta chains originate from one sample sequenced in a study of identical twins (dated by TCRdb to 2016 to 2018). The library was made by 5' RACE. Instrument used: Illumina HiSeq 2000. TCRdb's own reprocessing of the public reads used fastp at Q25 and MiXCR and kept productive beta chains. CDR3 protein duplicates are merged, each entry listing the most common genes and DNA. Within this sample are roughly 1.6 million distinct CDR3 sequences, with 32% of them counted one time only. The ten largest make up 0.25% to 0.3% of the sample. Input material: cord blood. These receptors came from a newborn girl in good health.

This clonotype came up a few times. V is TRBV20-1 and J is TRBJ2-7; the D call may be TRBD1 or TRBD2 (5 bases each). The CDR3 extends over 13 amino acids. Germline V gene sequence: CDR1 DFQATT, CDR2 SNEGSKA (reference sequence). V was pared by 3 bases and J by 2 bases, with 11 bases between. The DNA of the CDR3 is TGCAGTGCTAGTAGGGACGAGCCCTACGAGCAGTACTTC. As protein: CSASRDEPYEQYF.

The chain carries TRBV28 and TRBJ1-5; 8 nucleotides line up with TRBD1. Germline V CDR1 and CDR2: MDHEN, SYDVKM. Germline trimming cut 5 bases from V and 4 bases from J; bases unmatched to any gene: 7. The CDR3 runs 15 residues. Here the CDR3 DNA reads TGTGCCAGCAGTCTGGGACAGGCGAATAATCAGCCCCAGCATTTT. Translating it yields CASSLGQANNQPQHF.

This clonotype was counted many times. The gene calls are TRBV5-6 and TRBJ1-2; D is uncertain. V was shortened by 2 bases and J by 4 bases, with 6 bases between the two germline ends. This CDR3 has 12 amino acids. Looked up from germline, CDR1 is SGHDT and CDR2 is YYEEEE. The CDR3 sequence: CASSLLSYGYTF. CDR3 DNA sequence: TGTGCCAGCAGCTTATTGTCCTATGGCTACACCTTC.

This clonotype has just a few counts. The V gene is TRBV11-2, the J gene TRBJ2-5; D possibly corresponds to TRBD2 (6 bases). Trimming pared 3 bases from V and 1 base from J, leaving 12 bases between. The CDR3 runs 15 residues. CDR1 is SGHAT and CDR2 is FQNNGV in the germline V gene. The CDR3 reads CASSFGLAAQETQYF. The CDR3 DNA sequence: TGTGCCAGCAGCTTCGGCTTAGCGGCCCAAGAGACCCAGTACTTC.